This T cell receptor (beta chain) was recovered during a study of T cells in Graves' hyperthyroidism and ophthalmopathy. Regarding the study as a whole: Most clonotypes expanded in the thyroid (above 0.001) were also present in blood.

The source material, RNA transcripts, was used to amplify TCR beta CDR3 regions. Initially, a first-round RT-PCR of the TCR CDR3 employed the HTBI primer set. TCRdb passed the multiplex PCR reads through MiXCR, listing each CDR3 protein once. The repertoire includes nearly 600,000 distinct CDR3 sequences, 14% of them detected once, and approximately 6.4% sits in the top ten. The V gene lost 4 bases and the J gene lost 5 bases, with 18 bases spanning the gap. The CDR3 extends over 16 amino acids. Germline-derived CDR1 and CDR2 are SGHTA and FQGTGA. This clonotype occurred many times. Antigen specificity is unknown.

The genes are TRBV7-3 and TRBJ2-1, with a tentative D call TRBD2 (6 bases). This TCR came from a woman younger than 35 with Graves' ophthalmopathy. Sequencing was done on a sample of blood. Here the CDR3 reads CASSSNSGPRHNEQFF. The DNA of the CDR3 is TGTGCCAGCAGCTCGAATAGCGGACCCAGGCACAATGAGCAGTTCTTC.